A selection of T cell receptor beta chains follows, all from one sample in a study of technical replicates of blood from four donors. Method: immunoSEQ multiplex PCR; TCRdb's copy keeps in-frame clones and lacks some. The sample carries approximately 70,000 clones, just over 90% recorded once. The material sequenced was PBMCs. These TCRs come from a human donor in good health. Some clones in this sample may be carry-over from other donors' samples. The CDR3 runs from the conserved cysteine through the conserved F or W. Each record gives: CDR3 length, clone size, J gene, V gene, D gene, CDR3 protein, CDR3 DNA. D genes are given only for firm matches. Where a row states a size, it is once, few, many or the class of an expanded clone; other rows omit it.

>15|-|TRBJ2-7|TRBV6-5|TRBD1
CASSYSGTGSYEQYF
TGTGCCAGCAGTTACTCGGGGACAGGGTCCTACGAGCAGTACTTC
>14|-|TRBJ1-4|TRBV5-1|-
CASSLAATNEKLFF
TGCGCCAGCAGCTTGGCAGCAACTAATGAAAAACTGTTTTTT
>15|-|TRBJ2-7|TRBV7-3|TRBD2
CASSLQSGRAYEQYF
TGTGCCAGCAGCTTACAGAGCGGGAGGGCCTACGAGCAGTACTTC
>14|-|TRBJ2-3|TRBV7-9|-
CASSHREGPDTQYF
TGTGCCAGCAGCCATCGTGAGGGTCCAGATACGCAGTATTTT
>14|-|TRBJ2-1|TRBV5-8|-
CASSTLNSYNEQFF
TGTGCCAGCAGCACACTAAACTCCTACAATGAGCAGTTCTTC
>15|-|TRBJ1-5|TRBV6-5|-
CASSKSTGSGQPQHF
TGTGCCAGCAGTAAATCTACAGGGTCGGGTCAGCCCCAGCATTTT
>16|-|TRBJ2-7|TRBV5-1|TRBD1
CASSSGDRDRIYEQYF
TGCGCCAGCAGCTCTGGTGACCGGGACAGAATCTACGAGCAGTACTTC
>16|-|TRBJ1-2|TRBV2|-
CASQKDSPLKNYGYTF
TGTGCCAGCCAAAAGGACAGCCCCTTGAAAAACTATGGCTACACCTTC
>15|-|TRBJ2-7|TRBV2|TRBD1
CASREPRDRAYEQYF
TGTGCCAGCAGAGAGCCCCGGGACAGGGCGTACGAGCAGTACTTC
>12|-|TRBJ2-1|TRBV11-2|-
CASSLDGGKQFF
TGTGCCAGCAGCTTAGACGGGGGAAAGCAGTTCTTC
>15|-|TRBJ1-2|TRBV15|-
CATSKRQAPDYGYTF
TGTGCCACCAGCAAAAGACAGGCTCCAGACTATGGCTACACCTTC
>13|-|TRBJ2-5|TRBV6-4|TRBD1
CASSRDRQETQYF
TGTGCCAGCAGTCGGGACAGACAAGAGACCCAGTACTTC
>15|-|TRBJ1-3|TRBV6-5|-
CASSYSISVGNTIYF
TGTGCCAGCAGTTACTCGATTAGCGTCGGAAACACCATATATTTT
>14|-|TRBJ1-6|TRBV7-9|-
CASSLTRVNSPLHF
TGTGCCAGCAGCTTAACGAGGGTAAACTCACCCCTCCACTTT
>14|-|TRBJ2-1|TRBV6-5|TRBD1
CASRPGTGRNQQFF
TGTGCCAGCAGGCCGGGGACAGGGAGAAATCAGCAGTTCTTC
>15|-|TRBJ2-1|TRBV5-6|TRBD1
CASSHNPQGAYEQFF
TGTGCCAGCAGCCACAACCCTCAGGGGGCCTATGAGCAGTTCTTC
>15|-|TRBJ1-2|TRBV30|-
CAWKQGLITNYGYTF
TGTGCCTGGAAACAGGGCCTCATAACTAACTATGGCTACACCTTC
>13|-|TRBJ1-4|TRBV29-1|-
CSVVQGTNEKLFF
TGCAGCGTCGTACAGGGAACTAATGAAAAACTGTTTTTT
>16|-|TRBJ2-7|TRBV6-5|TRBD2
CASSYSGLAEGREQYF
TGTGCCAGCAGTTACAGTGGACTAGCGGAGGGAAGGGAGCAGTACTTC
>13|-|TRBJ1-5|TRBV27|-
CASSQQGGQPQHF
TGTGCCAGCAGTCAGCAGGGTGGTCAGCCCCAGCATTTT
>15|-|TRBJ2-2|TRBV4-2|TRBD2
CAARTSGGNTGELFF
TGTGCCGCCAGAACTAGCGGGGGGAACACCGGGGAGCTGTTTTTT
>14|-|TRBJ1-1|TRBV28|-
CASRPVGGHTEAFF
TGTGCCAGCAGACCCGTGGGGGGTCACACTGAAGCTTTCTTT
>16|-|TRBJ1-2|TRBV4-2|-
CASSQDDWGENYGYTF
TGTGCCAGCAGCCAAGACGATTGGGGCGAGAACTATGGCTACACCTTC
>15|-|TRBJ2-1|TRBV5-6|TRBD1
CASSLQTGNWDEQFF
TGTGCCAGCAGCTTACAGACAGGGAACTGGGATGAGCAGTTCTTC
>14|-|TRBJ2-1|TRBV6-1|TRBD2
CASSDPSGRGEQFF
TGTGCCAGCAGTGATCCAAGCGGGAGGGGTGAGCAGTTCTTC
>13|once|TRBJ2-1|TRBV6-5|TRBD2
CASRPGTSGGEFF
TGTGCCAGCAGGCCCGGGACTAGCGGGGGAGAGTTCTTC
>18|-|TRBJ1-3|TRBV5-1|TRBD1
CASSPHLGQGVSGNTIYF
TGCGCCAGCAGCCCACACCTCGGACAGGGGGTCTCTGGAAACACCATATATTTT
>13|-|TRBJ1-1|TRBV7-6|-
CASSWRVDTEAFF
TGTGCCAGCAGCTGGAGGGTGGACACTGAAGCTTTCTTT
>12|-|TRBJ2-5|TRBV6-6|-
CASTDWQETQYF
TGTGCCAGCACTGACTGGCAAGAGACCCAGTACTTC
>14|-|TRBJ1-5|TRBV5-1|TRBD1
CASSPGGENQPQHF
TGCGCCAGCAGTCCAGGGGGCGAGAATCAGCCCCAGCATTTT
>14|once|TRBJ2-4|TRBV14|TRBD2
CASSGLDGQDIQYF
TGTGCCAGCAGCGGACTAGACGGGCAAGACATTCAGTACTTC
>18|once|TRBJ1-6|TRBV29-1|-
CSVEGGDCPSSYNSPLHF
TGCAGCGTTGAGGGAGGGGACTGCCCGAGCTCCTATAATTCACCCCTCCACTTT
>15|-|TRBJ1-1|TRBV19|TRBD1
CASSIQGGRNTEAFF
TGTGCCAGTAGTATTCAAGGGGGCCGGAACACTGAAGCTTTCTTT
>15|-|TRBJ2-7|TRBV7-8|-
CASSLDAGRSYEQYF
TGTGCCAGCAGCTTGGACGCGGGAAGAAGCTACGAGCAGTACTTC
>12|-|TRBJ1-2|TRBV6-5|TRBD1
CASGDSNYGYTF
TGTGCCAGCGGGGACAGTAACTATGGCTACACCTTC
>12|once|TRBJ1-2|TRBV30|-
CAWNSGSRGYTF
TGTGCCTGGAACTCAGGGTCACGGGGCTACACCTTC
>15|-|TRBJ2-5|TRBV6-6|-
CASNSGSGVWETQYF
TGTGCCAGCAACTCAGGGTCGGGGGTTTGGGAGACCCAGTACTTC
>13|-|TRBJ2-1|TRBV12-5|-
CASGLVQPDEQFF
TGTGCTAGTGGTTTGGTACAGCCAGATGAGCAGTTCTTC
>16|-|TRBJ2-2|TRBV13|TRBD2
CASSLGSGGATGELFF
TGTGCCAGCAGCTTAGGCAGCGGGGGGGCCACCGGGGAGCTGTTTTTT
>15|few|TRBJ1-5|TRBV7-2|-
CASSFWGSPNQPQHF
TGTGCCAGCAGCTTCTGGGGCTCTCCGAATCAGCCCCAGCATTTT
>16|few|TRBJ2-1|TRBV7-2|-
CASSLLVQRAYNEQFF
TGTGCCAGCAGCCTACTAGTACAACGGGCCTACAATGAGCAGTTCTTC
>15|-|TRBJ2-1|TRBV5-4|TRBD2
CASSLKGLGDDEQFF
TGTGCCAGCAGCTTGAAGGGACTAGGGGACGATGAGCAGTTCTTC
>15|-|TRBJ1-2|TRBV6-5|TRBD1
CASSSTTGWAYGYTF
TGTGCCAGCAGTTCCACGACAGGGTGGGCCTATGGCTACACCTTC